Listed below are T cell receptor beta chains from one sample, sequenced in a study of blood T cell repertoires in COVID-19. Data came from immunoSEQ multiplex PCR; TCRdb stores just in-frame clones and leaves some out. The sample holds around 700,000 clones, 70% to 90% seen once. Sequencing was done on a sample of peripheral blood. All receptors derive from a woman aged 18-29 years with acute or convalescent COVID-19. The CDR3 runs from the conserved cysteine through the conserved F or W. The D gene is left open where the match is weak. A clone size is listed for some rows: how often the clone was seen (once, few, many), or a class if it is expanded.

J gene | CDR3 length | clone size | V gene | D gene | CDR3 protein | CDR3 DNA
TRBJ1-6 | 14 | - | TRBV5-8 | TRBD1 | CASSLGQGHSPLHF | TGTGCCAGCAGCTTGGGACAGGGCCATTCACCCCTCCACTTT
TRBJ1-5 | 13 | - | TRBV10-1 | TRBD1 | CASSIDRDQPQHF | TGCGCCAGCTCTATTGACAGGGATCAGCCCCAGCATTTT
TRBJ1-1 | 12 | - | TRBV12-3/TRBV12-4 | - | CASAPRRGWAFF | TGTGCCAGTGCGCCCCGAAGGGGGTGGGCTTTCTTT
TRBJ2-1 | 15 | - | TRBV24-1 | TRBD2 | CATSDPRGGGNEQFF | TGTGCCACCAGTGATCCGCGCGGGGGGGGGAATGAGCAGTTCTTC
TRBJ1-5 | 14 | - | TRBV4-1 | - | CASSREDSNQPQHF | TGCGCCAGCAGCCGCGAAGATAGCAATCAGCCCCAGCATTTT
TRBJ2-3 | 14 | - | TRBV5-1 | TRBD1 | CASSRGQGAYTQYF | TGCGCCAGCAGCAGAGGACAGGGGGCCTATACGCAGTATTTT
TRBJ1-2 | 17 | - | TRBV7-8 | - | CASSRTWTGTGNYGYTF | TGTGCCAGCAGCCGGACTTGGACCGGTACGGGAAACTATGGCTACACCTTC
TRBJ1-5 | 15 | - | TRBV7-8 | - | CASSLVGVGNQPQHF | TGTGCCAGCAGCCTAGTCGGGGTAGGAAATCAGCCCCAGCATTTT
TRBJ1-5 | 14 | - | TRBV5-6 | - | CASSLGVLNQPQHF | TGTGCCAGCAGCTTGGGTGTCCTCAATCAGCCCCAGCATTTT
TRBJ1-6 | 14 | - | TRBV27 | - | CASSFGSYNSPLHF | TGTGCCAGCAGTTTCGGCTCCTATAATTCACCCCTCCACTTT
TRBJ1-1 | 15 | few | TRBV7-9 | TRBD1 | CASSRTTGGAEVAFF | TGTGCCAGCAGTCGGACGACAGGGGGCGCCGAGGTTGCTTTCTTT
TRBJ2-2 | 13 | - | TRBV3-1/TRBV3-2 | - | CASSLRSFGELFF | TGTGCCAGCAGCCTGCGATCTTTTGGGGAGCTGTTTTTT
TRBJ1-1 | 16 | once | TRBV9 | TRBD1 | CASSVEGQGVLAEAFF | TGTGCCAGCAGCGTAGAGGGACAGGGGGTGTTGGCTGAAGCTTTCTTT
TRBJ1-2 | 14 | few | TRBV5-1 | TRBD1 | CASSPPGQGYGYTF | TGCGCCAGCAGCCCCCCGGGACAGGGCTATGGCTACACCTTC
TRBJ2-7 | 12 | - | TRBV29-1 | - | CSVVQGFDEQYF | TGCAGCGTTGTCCAGGGTTTCGACGAGCAGTACTTC